This entry features one T cell receptor (beta chain) sequence. The record originates from a study of TIL therapy for anti-PD-1-resistant metastatic lung cancer. The wider study: Most patients had lung adenocarcinoma; a handful of tumors were EGFR-mutant, two ALK-rearranged; half smoked currently or formerly.

As for time point: pre-treatment sample, taken before nivolumab and TIL therapy. Stage 4 NSCLC adults joined between October 2017 and January 2020. This was the immunoSEQ v3 assay. The method was immunoSEQ multiplex PCR; TCRdb's version includes in-frame clones alone and lacks a portion of them. The profile shows some 60,000 clones, around four fifths of them singletons. This CDR3 has 15 amino acids. The germline V gene encodes CDR1 SGDLS and CDR2 YYNGEE. V was trimmed by 1 base and J by 0 bases, leaving 11 bases between them. Material: blood, obtained at baseline. The chain carries TRBV9 and TRBJ2-7; D is perhaps TRBD1 (5 bases). This clonotype was obtained from a person aged 25-85 years with non-small cell lung cancer. DNA for the CDR3: TGTGCCAGCAGCGTAAACGGACACAACTCCTACGAGCAGTACTTC. This encodes CASSVNGHNSYEQYF. Drawing the rest from reference TRBV9 and TRBJ2-7, the complete variable domain is DSGVTQTPKHLITATGQRVTLRCSPRSGDLSVYWYQQSLDQGLQFLIQYYNGEERAKGNILERFSAQQFPDLHSELNLSSLELGDSALYFCASSVNGHNSYEQYFGPGTRLTVT.